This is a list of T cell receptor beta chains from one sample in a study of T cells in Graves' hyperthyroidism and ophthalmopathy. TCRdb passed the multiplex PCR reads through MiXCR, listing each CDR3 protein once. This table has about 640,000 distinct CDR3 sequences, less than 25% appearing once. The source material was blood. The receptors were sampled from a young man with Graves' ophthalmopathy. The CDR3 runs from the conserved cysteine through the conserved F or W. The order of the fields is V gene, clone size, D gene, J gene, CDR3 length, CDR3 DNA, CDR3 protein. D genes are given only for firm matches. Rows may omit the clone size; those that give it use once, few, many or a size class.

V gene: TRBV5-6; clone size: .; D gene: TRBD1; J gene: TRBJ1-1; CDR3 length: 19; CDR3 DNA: TGTGCCAGCAGCTTGGAGGTTTACGGGACAGGGGAAGGGAACACTGAAGCTTTCTTT; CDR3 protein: CASSLEVYGTGEGNTEAFF
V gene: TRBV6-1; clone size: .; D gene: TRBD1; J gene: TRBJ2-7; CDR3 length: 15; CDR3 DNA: TGTGCCAGCAGATACGACGGACAGGGGGCCTCCGAGCAGTACTTC; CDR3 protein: CASRYDGQGASEQYF
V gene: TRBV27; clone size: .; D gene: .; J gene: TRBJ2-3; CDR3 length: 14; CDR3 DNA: TGTGCCAGCAGTTCTGGACTTTTCACAGATACGCAGTATTTT; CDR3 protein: CASSSGLFTDTQYF
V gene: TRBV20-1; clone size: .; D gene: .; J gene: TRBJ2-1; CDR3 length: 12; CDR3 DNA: TGCAGTGCTAGCCCGATCTACAATGAGCAGTTCTTC; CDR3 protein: CSASPIYNEQFF
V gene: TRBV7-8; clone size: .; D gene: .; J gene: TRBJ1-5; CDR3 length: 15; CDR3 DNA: TGTGCCAGCTCCTTAGGGCGGAATAGCAATCAGCCCCAGCATTTT; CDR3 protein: CASSLGRNSNQPQHF
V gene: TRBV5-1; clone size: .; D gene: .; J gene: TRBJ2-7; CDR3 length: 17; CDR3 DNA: TGCGCCAGCAGCAGGGGGGGAACAGGTCACGTTACCTACGAGCAGTACTTC; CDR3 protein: CASSRGGTGHVTYEQYF
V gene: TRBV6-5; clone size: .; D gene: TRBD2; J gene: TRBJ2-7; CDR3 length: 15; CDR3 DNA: TGTGCCAGCAGTTACAATCCAGCGGGGAAGGACGAGCAGTACTTC; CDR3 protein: CASSYNPAGKDEQYF
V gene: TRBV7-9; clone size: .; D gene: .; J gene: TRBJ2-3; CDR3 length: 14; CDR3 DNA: TGTGCCAGCCGTGCCCTAGCGAACACAGATACGCAGTATTTT; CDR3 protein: CASRALANTDTQYF
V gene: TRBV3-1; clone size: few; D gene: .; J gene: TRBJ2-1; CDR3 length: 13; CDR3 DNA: TGTGCCAGCAGCGCTACCCTAGCCAATGAGCAGTTCTTC; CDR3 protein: CASSATLANEQFF
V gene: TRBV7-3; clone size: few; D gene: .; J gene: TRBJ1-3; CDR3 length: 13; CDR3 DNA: TGTGCCAGCAGTTTCTCCCCTGGAAACACCATATATTTT; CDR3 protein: CASSFSPGNTIYF
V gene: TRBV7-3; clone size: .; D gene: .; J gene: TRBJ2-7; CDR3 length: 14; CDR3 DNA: TGTGCCAGCAGCTTAAGGGGAGGGGGATCCGAGCAGTACTTC; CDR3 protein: CASSLRGGGSEQYF
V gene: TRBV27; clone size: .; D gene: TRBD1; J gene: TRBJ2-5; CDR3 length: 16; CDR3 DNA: TGTGCCAGCAGGTTAACCGGGACAGGGGGCGTAGAGACCCAGTACTTC; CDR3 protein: CASRLTGTGGVETQYF
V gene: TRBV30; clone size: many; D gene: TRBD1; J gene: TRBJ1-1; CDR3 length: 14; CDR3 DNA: TGTGCCTGGAGGGGGGACAGATTGAACACTGAAGCTTTCTTT; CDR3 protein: CAWRGDRLNTEAFF
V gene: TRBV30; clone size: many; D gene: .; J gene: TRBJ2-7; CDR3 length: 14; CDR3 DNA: TGTGCCTGGAGTGGGGGACAAAGCTCCTACGAGCAGTACTTC; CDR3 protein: CAWSGGQSSYEQYF
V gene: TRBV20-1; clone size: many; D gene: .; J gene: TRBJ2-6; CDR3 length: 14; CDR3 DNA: TGCAGTGCCCCTGCGCGGGTCGGGGCCAACGTCCTGACTTTC; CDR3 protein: CSAPARVGANVLTF
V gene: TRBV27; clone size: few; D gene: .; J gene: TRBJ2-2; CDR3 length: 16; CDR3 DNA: TGTGCCAGCAGTGGTGAGGGATCGAGGGAGCCCGGGGAGCTGTTTTTT; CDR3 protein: CASSGEGSREPGELFF
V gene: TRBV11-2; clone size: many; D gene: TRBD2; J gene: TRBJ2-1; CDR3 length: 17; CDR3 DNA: TGTGCCAGCAGCTTCCAGCCCCTAGCGGACCACTACAATGAGCAGTTCTTC; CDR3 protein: CASSFQPLADHYNEQFF
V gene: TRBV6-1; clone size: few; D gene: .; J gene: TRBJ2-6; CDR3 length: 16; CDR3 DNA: TGTGCCAGCACCAAAATACAGGCTATCGGGGCCAACGTCCTGACTTTC; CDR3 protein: CASTKIQAIGANVLTF
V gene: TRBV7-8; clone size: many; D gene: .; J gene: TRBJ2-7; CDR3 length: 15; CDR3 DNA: TGTGCCAGCAGCTTAGGGTCTAGCCTATCCTACGAGCAGTACTTC; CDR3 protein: CASSLGSSLSYEQYF
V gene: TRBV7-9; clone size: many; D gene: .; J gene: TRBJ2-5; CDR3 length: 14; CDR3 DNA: TGTGCCAGCAGCTCGCCCGTGCTAGCGATGACCCAGTACTTC; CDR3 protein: CASSSPVLAMTQYF
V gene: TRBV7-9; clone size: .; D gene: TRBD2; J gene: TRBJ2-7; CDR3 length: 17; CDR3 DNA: TGTGCCAGCAGCTCTCGGGCTAGCGGGAGGCCCCCCACCGAGCAGTACTTC; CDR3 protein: CASSSRASGRPPTEQYF
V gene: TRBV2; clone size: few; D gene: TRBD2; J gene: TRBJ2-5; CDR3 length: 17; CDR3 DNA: TGTGCCAGCAGTGAAGCAGGCCTAGCGGGTCGATCTGAGACCCAGTACTTC; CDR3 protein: CASSEAGLAGRSETQYF
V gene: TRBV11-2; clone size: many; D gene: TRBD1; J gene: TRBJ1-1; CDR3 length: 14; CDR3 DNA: TGTGCCAGCAGCCCACAGGGGGCTTACACTGAAGCTTTCTTT; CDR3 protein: CASSPQGAYTEAFF
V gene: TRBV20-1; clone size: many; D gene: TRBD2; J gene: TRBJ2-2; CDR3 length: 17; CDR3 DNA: TGCAGTGCTCCCAGACTAGCGGGAGGGCCTAACACCGGGGAGCTGTTTTTT; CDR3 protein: CSAPRLAGGPNTGELFF
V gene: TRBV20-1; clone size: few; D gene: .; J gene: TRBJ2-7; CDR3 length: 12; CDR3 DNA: TGCAGTGTTCTCCCACGGGGATCGGGGCAGTACTTC; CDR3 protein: CSVLPRGSGQYF
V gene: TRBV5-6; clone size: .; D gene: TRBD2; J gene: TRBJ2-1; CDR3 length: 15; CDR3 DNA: TGTGCCAGCAGTTTGGCGGGAGGCCGACTCAATGAGCAGTTCTTC; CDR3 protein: CASSLAGGRLNEQFF
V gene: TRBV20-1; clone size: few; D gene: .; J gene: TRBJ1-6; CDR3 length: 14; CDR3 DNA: TGCAGTGCTAGAGATCCAGAGTCTAATTCACCCCTCCACTTT; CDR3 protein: CSARDPESNSPLHF
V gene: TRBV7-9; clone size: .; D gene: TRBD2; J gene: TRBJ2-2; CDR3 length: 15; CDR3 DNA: TGTGCCAGCAGCTTTATAGCGGGAGGGAACGGGGAGCTGTTTTTT; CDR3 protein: CASSFIAGGNGELFF
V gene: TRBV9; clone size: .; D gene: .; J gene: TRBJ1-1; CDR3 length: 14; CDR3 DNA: TGTGCCAGCAGCCCCCGAGGAGGGCAGGCTGAAGCTTTCTTT; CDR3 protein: CASSPRGGQAEAFF
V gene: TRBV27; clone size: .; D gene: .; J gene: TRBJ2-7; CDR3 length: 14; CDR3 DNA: TGTGCCAGCAGTTTGGAACAGGGCGTCTACGAGCAATACTTC; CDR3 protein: CASSLEQGVYEQYF
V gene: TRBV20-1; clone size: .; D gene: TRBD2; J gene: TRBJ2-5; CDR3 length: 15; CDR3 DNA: TGCAGTGCTAGAGGAGGCGGGAGGGCCCCAGAGACCCAGTACTTC; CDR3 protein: CSARGGGRAPETQYF
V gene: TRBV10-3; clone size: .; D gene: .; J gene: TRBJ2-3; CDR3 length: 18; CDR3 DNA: TGTGCCATCAGTGAGTCGGCCAGGTCCGACATTTTATCCGATACGCAGTATTTT; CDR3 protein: CAISESARSDILSDTQYF
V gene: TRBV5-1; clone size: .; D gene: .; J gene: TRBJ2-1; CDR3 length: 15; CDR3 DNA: TGCGCCAGCAGCTTGTCCGGCAATAGATACAATGAGCAGTTCTTC; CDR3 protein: CASSLSGNRYNEQFF
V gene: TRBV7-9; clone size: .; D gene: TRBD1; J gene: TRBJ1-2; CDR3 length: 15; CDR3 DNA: TGTGCCAGCAGTAAGGGCAGGGGGCCCAACTATAACTACACCTTC; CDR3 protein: CASSKGRGPNYNYTF
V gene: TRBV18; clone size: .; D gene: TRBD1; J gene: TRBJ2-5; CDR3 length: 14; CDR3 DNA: TGTGCCAGCTCACCTTGGACAGGGGAAGAGACCCAGTACTTC; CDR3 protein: CASSPWTGEETQYF
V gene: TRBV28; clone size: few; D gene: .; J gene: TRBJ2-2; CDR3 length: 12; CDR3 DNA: TGTGCCAGCCAGCGGTTCACCGGGGAGCTGTTTTTT; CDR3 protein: CASQRFTGELFF
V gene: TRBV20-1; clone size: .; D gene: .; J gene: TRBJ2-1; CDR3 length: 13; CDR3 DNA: TGCAGTGCTCAGGAGCGTACCTACAATGAGCAGTTCTTC; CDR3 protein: CSAQERTYNEQFF
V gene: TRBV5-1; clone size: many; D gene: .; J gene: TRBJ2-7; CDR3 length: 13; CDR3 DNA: TGCGCCAGCAGAAATGGGCAGGGCTACGAGCAGTACTTC; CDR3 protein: CASRNGQGYEQYF
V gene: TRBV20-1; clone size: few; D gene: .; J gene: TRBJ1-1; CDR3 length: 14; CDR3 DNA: TGCAGTGCTAGATACCAGACAGTGAACACTGAAGCTTTCTTT; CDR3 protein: CSARYQTVNTEAFF
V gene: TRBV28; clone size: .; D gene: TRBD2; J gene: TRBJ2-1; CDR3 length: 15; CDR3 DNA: TGTGCCAGCAGTTTATTAGCGGGAGTAGACAATGAGCAGTTCTTC; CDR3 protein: CASSLLAGVDNEQFF
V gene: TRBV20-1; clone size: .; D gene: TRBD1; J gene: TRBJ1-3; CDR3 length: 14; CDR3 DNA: TGCAGTGCGCCGGGACAGGGCTCTGGAAACACCATATATTTT; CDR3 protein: CSAPGQGSGNTIYF
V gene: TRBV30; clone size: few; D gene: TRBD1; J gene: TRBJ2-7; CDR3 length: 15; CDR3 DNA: TGTGCCTGGCGACGAGCCGGGACAGTGGGCTACGAGCAGTACTTC; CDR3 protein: CAWRRAGTVGYEQYF
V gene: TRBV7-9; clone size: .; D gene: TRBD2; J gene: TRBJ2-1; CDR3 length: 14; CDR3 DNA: TGTGCCAGCAGCCGCGGGGGAACCCACCTTGAGCAGTTCTTC; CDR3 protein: CASSRGGTHLEQFF
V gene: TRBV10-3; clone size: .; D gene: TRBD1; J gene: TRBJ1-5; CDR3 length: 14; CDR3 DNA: TGTGCCATCAGTGCTGGGACAGTCAATCAGCCCCAGCATTTT; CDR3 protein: CAISAGTVNQPQHF
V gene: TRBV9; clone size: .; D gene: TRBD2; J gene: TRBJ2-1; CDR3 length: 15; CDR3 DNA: TGTGCCAGCAGCGGGGCTAGCGGGAGTAGAGATGAGCAGTTCTTC; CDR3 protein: CASSGASGSRDEQFF
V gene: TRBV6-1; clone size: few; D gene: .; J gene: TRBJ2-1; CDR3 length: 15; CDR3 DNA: TGTGCCAGCAGTGAAGGACCGAGCTCCTACAATGAGCAGTTCTTC; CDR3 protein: CASSEGPSSYNEQFF
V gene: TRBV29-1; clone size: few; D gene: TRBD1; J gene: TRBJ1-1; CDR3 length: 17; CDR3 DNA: TGCAGCGCCGAAATTCCCGGGACAGGGGGAGTGAGCACTGAAGCTTTCTTT; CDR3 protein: CSAEIPGTGGVSTEAFF
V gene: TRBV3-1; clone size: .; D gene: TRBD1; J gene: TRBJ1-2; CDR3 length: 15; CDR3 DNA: TGTGCCAGCAGCCCACGGACAGGGGGGGTGTATGGCTACACCTTC; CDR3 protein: CASSPRTGGVYGYTF
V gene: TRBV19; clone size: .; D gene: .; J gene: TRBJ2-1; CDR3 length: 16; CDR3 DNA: TGTGCCAGTAGTCCTCTGGCCACCAGCTCCTACAATGAGCAGTTCTTC; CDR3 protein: CASSPLATSSYNEQFF
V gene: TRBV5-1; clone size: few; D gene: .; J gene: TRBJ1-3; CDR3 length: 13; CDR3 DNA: TGCGCCAGCAGCTCGGGGCTTGGAAACACCATATATTTT; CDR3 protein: CASSSGLGNTIYF
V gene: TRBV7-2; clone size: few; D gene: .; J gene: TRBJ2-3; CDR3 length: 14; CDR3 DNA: TGTGCCAGCAGCCCGGGCATTAGCACAGATACGCAGTATTTT; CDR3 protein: CASSPGISTDTQYF
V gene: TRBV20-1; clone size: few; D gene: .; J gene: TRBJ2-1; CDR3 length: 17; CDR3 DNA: TGCAGTGCTAGAGATCTAGGTGGGGAAGGATTCTACAATGAGCAGTTCTTC; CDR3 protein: CSARDLGGEGFYNEQFF